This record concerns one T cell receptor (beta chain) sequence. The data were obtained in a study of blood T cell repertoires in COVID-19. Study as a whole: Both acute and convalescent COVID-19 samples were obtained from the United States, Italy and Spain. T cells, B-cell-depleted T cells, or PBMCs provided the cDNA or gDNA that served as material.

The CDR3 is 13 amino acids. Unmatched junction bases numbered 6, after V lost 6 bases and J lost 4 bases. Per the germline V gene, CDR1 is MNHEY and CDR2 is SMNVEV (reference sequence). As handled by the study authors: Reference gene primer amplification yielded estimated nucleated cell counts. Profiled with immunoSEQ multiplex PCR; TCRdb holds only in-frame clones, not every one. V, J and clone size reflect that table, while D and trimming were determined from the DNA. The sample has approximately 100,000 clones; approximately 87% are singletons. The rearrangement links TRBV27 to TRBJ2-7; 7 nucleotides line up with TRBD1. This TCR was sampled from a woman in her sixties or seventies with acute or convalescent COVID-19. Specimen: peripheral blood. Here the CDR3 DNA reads TGTGCCAGCAGCACCCGACAGGGTTACGAGCAGTACTTC. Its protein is CASSTRQGYEQYF.